This T cell receptor (beta chain) is drawn from a study of regulatory T cells in long-lasting Graves disease. Points from the study as a whole: Not thyroid tissue but only peripheral blood was studied. Persistent cases of Graves' showed reduced TCR diversity relative to newly diagnosed patients.

CDR3 length: 12 amino acids. Germline loops: CDR1 DFQATT, CDR2 SNEGSKA (reference sequence). V gave up 3 bases and J gave up 6 bases, with 9 bases separating them. Sample time point: persistent/refractory GD, antithyroid drugs over 5 years with positive TRAb. PBMC RNA was the source of the TCR library. Graves' disease diagnosis relied on American Thyroid Association guidelines. Arm-PCR of CDR3 regions and iRepertoire HTBI primers were the basis on which TCR beta libraries were built. TCRdb fed the multiplex PCR reads into MiXCR, producing one record per CDR3 protein. The sample records 400,000 to 500,000 distinct CDR3 sequences, around 20% being singletons. This clonotype was seen only a few times. The antigen is not known.

The starting material was peripheral blood mononuclear cells (PBMCs), obtained when the disease was refractory, from a patient treated with antithyroid drugs. The V and J genes are TRBV20-1 and TRBJ2-1; D unresolved. The TCR comes from a female donor with Graves disease. CDR3 protein: CSASSAFNEQFF. Written as DNA, the CDR3 is TGCAGTGCTAGCAGTGCATTCAATGAGCAGTTCTTC.